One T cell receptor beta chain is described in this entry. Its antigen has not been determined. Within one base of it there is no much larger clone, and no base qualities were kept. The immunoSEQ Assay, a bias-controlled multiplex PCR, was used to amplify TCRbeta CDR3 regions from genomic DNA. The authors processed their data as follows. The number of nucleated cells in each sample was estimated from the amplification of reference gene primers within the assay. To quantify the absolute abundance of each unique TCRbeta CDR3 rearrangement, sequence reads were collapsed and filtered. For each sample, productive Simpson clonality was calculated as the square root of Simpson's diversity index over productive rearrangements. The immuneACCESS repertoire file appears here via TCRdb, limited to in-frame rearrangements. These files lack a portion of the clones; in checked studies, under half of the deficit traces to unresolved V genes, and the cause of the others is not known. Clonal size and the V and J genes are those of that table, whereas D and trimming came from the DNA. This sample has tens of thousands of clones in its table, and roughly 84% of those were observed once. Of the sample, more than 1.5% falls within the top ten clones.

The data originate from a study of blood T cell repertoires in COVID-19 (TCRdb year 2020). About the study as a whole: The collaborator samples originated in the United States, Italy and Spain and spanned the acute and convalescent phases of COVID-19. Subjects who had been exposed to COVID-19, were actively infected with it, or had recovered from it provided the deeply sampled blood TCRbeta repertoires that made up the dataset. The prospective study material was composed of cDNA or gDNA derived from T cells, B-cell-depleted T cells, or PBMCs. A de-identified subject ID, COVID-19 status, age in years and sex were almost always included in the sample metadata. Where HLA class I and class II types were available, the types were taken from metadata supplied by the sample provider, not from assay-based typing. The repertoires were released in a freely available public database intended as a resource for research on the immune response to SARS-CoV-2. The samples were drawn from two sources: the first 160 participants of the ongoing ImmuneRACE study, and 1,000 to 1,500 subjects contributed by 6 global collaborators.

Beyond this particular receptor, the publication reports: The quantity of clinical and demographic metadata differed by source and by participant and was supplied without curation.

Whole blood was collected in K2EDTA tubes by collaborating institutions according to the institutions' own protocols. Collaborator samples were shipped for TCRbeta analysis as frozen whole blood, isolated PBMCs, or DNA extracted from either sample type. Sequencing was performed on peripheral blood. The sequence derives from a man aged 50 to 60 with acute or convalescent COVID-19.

The DNA is TGTGCCAGCAGTGACCGCTACGAGCAGTACTTC. Its protein reads: CASSDRYEQYF. The sequence links TRBV2 to TRBJ2-7; the D gene remains uncertain. V loses 3 bases, J loses 3 bases, and the germline ends lie 3 bases apart. The CDR3 covers 11 residues, taking in both the cysteine and the phenylalanine. Kept here is only the CDR3 DNA, which spans 33 bases and is read in frame from base 1. CDR1 and CDR2, looked up from the germline V gene, are SNHLY and FYNNEI.